This is a list of T cell receptor beta chains from one sample in a study of OX40 agonist ivuxolimab in advanced cancers. Generated by immunoSEQ multiplex PCR, the TCRdb table keeps only in-frame clones and is missing some. The data contain roughly 49,000 clones, almost 90% of them seen just once; the ten biggest clones take up about 3.7%. The source was CD4+ or CD8+ T cells sorted from blood, collected in a trial of the OX40 agonist ivuxolimab. The receptors derive from an adult with an advanced solid tumor such as melanoma, head and neck, liver or kidney cancer. Both conserved end residues are part of each CDR3. The order of the fields is clone size, CDR3 length, J gene, D gene, V gene, CDR3 protein, CDR3 DNA. A D gene is named only where the DNA matches it firmly. Only some rows state a clone size, as once, few, many or a class for expanded clones.

clone size: -; CDR3 length: 15; J gene: TRBJ2-3; D gene: TRBD2; V gene: TRBV7-3; CDR3 protein: CASSRLAGSTDTQYF; CDR3 DNA: TGTGCCAGCAGCCGACTAGCTGGTAGCACAGATACGCAGTATTTT
clone size: -; CDR3 length: 15; J gene: TRBJ2-2; D gene: TRBD1; V gene: TRBV18; CDR3 protein: CASSRGGADTGELFF; CDR3 DNA: TGTGCCAGCTCACGAGGGGGCGCGGACACCGGGGAGCTGTTTTTT
clone size: -; CDR3 length: 15; J gene: TRBJ1-1; D gene: TRBD1; V gene: TRBV28; CDR3 protein: CASLLVGGYGTEAFF; CDR3 DNA: TGTGCCAGCCTTTTGGTAGGGGGCTACGGCACTGAAGCTTTCTTT
clone size: once; CDR3 length: 17; J gene: TRBJ2-5; D gene: TRBD2; V gene: TRBV11-3; CDR3 protein: CASSQGTSGSGMETQYF; CDR3 DNA: TGTGCCAGCAGCCAAGGGACTAGCGGGAGCGGAATGGAGACCCAGTACTTC
clone size: -; CDR3 length: 13; J gene: TRBJ2-7; D gene: -; V gene: TRBV19; CDR3 protein: CASSPVSGYEQYF; CDR3 DNA: TGTGCCAGTAGTCCCGTTTCGGGCTACGAGCAGTACTTC
clone size: -; CDR3 length: 16; J gene: TRBJ2-7; D gene: TRBD2; V gene: TRBV15; CDR3 protein: CATSTWGSGGNYEQYF; CDR3 DNA: TGTGCCACCAGCACCTGGGGGAGCGGGGGCAACTACGAGCAGTACTTC
clone size: -; CDR3 length: 15; J gene: TRBJ1-3; D gene: -; V gene: TRBV2; CDR3 protein: CASTLTQGSGNTIYF; CDR3 DNA: TGTGCCAGCACTCTTACCCAGGGCTCTGGAAACACCATATATTTT
clone size: few; CDR3 length: 16; J gene: TRBJ1-5; D gene: -; V gene: TRBV15; CDR3 protein: CATSRGGGGSNQPQHF; CDR3 DNA: TGTGCCACCAGCAGAGGGGGTGGGGGGAGCAATCAGCCCCAGCATTTT
clone size: -; CDR3 length: 17; J gene: TRBJ2-1; D gene: TRBD2; V gene: TRBV11-2; CDR3 protein: CASSSGVAGMDYNEQFF; CDR3 DNA: TGTGCCAGCAGCTCCGGGGTAGCGGGAATGGACTACAATGAGCAGTTCTTC
clone size: -; CDR3 length: 14; J gene: TRBJ2-1; D gene: -; V gene: TRBV11-2; CDR3 protein: CASSSPPSYNEQFF; CDR3 DNA: TGTGCCAGCAGCTCCCCTCCCAGCTACAATGAGCAGTTCTTC
clone size: -; CDR3 length: 13; J gene: TRBJ2-5; D gene: TRBD1; V gene: TRBV5-6; CDR3 protein: CASEQGAQETQYF; CDR3 DNA: TGTGCCAGTGAACAGGGGGCCCAGGAGACCCAGTACTTC
clone size: -; CDR3 length: 15; J gene: TRBJ1-5; D gene: -; V gene: TRBV5-4; CDR3 protein: CASSLDGLGDQPQHF; CDR3 DNA: TGTGCCAGCAGCCTCGATGGTTTGGGAGATCAGCCCCAGCATTTT
clone size: -; CDR3 length: 14; J gene: TRBJ2-7; D gene: -; V gene: TRBV11-2; CDR3 protein: CASGLQESSYEQYF; CDR3 DNA: TGTGCCAGCGGTCTCCAGGAGAGCTCCTACGAGCAGTACTTC
clone size: -; CDR3 length: 13; J gene: TRBJ1-4; D gene: -; V gene: TRBV7-9; CDR3 protein: CAVDGNNNEKLFF; CDR3 DNA: TGTGCCGTAGACGGAAATAACAATGAAAAACTGTTTTTT